This T cell receptor (beta chain) is drawn from a study of blood T cell repertoires in COVID-19. At the level of the study: Sites across the United States, Italy and Spain contributed samples from acute and convalescent COVID-19. In each case, the material was cDNA or gDNA derived from T cells, B-cell-depleted T cells, or PBMCs.

TCRdb's copy holds only in-frame clones and misses some; the assay was immunoSEQ multiplex PCR. The top ten hold 0.75% to 1% of the sample, which has 200,000 to 250,000 clones, more than 85% seen once. This clone was seen a single time. CDR3 length: 19 amino acids. V gave up 3 bases and J gave up 4 bases; unmatched junction bases: 19. The germline V gene has CDR1 SGHTA and CDR2 FQGNSA. Recruited during active infection, patients (from Seattle) were subsequently followed longitudinally. The chain links TRBV7-2 to TRBJ2-5, with 8 bases matching TRBD2. Source material: peripheral blood. This TCR was sampled from a man aged 55 to 70 with COVID-19, enrolled during active disease. CDR3 protein: CASSFVLRGAGEMGETQYF. CDR3 in DNA: TGTGCCAGCAGCTTTGTCCTTCGGGGAGCGGGAGAAATGGGAGAGACCCAGTACTTC.